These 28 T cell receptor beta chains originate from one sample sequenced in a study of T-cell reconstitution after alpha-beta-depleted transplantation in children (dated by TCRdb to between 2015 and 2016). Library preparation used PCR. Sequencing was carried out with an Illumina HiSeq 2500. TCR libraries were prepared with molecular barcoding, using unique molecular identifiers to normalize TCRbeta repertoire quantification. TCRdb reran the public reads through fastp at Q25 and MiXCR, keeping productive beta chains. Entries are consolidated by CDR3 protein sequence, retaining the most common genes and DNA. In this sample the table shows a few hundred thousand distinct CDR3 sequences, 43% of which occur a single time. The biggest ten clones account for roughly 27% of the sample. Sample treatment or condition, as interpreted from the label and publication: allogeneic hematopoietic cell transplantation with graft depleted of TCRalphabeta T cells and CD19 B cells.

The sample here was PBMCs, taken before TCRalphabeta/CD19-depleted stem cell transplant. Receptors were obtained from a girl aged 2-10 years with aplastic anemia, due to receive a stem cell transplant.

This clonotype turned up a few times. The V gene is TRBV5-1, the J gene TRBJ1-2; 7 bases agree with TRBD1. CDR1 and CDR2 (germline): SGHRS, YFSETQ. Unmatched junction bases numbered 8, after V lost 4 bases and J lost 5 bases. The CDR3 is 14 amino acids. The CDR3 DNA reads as TGCGCCAGCAGCCACGAGGACAGGCCATATGGCTACACCTTC. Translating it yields CASSHEDRPYGYTF.

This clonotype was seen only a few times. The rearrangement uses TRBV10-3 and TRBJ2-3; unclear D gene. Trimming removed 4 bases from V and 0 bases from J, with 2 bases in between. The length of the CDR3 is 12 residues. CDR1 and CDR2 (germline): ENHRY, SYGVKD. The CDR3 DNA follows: TGTGCCATCAGTGGGAGCACAGATACGCAGTATTTT. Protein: CAISGSTDTQYF.

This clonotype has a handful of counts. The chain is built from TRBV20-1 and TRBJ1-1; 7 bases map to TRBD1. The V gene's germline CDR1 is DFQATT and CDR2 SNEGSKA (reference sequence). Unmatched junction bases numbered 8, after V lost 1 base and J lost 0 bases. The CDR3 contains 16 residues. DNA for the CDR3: TGCAGTGCTAGAGCGAGAGGGGGCCTAATGAACACTGAAGCTTTCTTT. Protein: CSARARGGLMNTEAFF.

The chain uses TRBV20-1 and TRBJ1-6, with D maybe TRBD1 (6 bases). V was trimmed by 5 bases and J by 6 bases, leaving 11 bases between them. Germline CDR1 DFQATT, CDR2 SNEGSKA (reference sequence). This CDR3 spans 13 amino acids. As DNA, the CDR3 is TGCAGTGCTCGGACAGATTCTAATTCACCCCTCCACTTT. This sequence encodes CSARTDSNSPLHF.

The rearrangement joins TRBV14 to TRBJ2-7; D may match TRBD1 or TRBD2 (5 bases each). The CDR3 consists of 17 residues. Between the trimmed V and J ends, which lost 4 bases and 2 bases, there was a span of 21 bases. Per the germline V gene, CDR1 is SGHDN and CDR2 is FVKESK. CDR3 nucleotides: TGTGCCAGCAGCCCCCTTAGAGGGGCCCGAGATCCCTACGAGCAGTACTTC. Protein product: CASSPLRGARDPYEQYF.

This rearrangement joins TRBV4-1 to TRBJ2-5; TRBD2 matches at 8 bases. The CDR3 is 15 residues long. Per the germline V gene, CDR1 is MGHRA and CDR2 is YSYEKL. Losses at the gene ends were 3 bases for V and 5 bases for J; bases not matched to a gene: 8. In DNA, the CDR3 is TGCGCCAGCAGCCAGATCGGCGCGGGAGGTGAGACCCAGTACTTC. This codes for CASSQIGAGGETQYF.

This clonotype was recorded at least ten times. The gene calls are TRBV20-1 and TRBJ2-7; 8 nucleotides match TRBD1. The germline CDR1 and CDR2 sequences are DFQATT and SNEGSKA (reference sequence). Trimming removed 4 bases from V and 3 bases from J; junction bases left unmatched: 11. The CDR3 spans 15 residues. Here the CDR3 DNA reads TGCAGTGCTAATAGTCAGAGGACAGGGCGCTACGAGCAGTACTTC. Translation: CSANSQRTGRYEQYF.

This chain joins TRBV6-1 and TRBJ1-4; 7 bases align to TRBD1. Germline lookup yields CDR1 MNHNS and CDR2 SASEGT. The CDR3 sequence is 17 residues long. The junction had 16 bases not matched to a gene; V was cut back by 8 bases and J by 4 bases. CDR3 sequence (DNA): TGTGCCAGCCGCGGGGACGGACCAAGGGGGCTTAATGAAAAACTGTTTTTT. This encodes CASRGDGPRGLNEKLFF.

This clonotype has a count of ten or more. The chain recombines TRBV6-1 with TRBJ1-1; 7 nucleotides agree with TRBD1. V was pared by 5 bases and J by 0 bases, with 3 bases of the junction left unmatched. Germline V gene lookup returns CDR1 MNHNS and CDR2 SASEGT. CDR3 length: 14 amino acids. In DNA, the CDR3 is TGTGCCAGCAGTAGGGGGCAGTTGAACACTGAAGCTTTCTTT. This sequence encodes CASSRGQLNTEAFF.

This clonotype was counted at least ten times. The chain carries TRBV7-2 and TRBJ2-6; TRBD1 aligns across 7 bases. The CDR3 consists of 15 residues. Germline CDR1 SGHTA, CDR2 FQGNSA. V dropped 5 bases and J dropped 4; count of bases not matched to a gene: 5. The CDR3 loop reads CASSPDRSGANVLTF. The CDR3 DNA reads TGTGCCAGCAGCCCGGACAGGTCCGGGGCCAACGTCCTGACTTTC.

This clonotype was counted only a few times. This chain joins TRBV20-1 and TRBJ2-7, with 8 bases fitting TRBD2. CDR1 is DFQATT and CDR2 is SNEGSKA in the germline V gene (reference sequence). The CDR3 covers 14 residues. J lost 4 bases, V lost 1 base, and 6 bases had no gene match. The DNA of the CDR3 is TGCAGTGCTAGAGTCACGGGAGGGAGGTACGAGCAGTACTTC. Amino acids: CSARVTGGRYEQYF.

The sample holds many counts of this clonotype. The CDR3 spells CASSPSRVLETQYF. The CDR3 DNA sequence: TGTGCCAGCAGTCCCTCGCGCGTATTAGAGACCCAGTACTTC. The chain links TRBV7-9 to TRBJ2-5, with unresolved D. CDR3 length equals 14 residues. Germline lookup yields CDR1 SEHNR and CDR2 FQNEAQ (reference sequence). Between the trimmed V and J ends, which lost 6 bases and 4 bases, there was a span of 15 bases.

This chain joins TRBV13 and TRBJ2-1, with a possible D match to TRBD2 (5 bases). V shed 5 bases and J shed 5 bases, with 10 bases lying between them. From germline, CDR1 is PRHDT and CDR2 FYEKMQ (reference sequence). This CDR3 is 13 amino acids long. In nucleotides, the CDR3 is TGTGCCAGCAGCGTCGACTACAACAATGAGCAGTTCTTC. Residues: CASSVDYNNEQFF.

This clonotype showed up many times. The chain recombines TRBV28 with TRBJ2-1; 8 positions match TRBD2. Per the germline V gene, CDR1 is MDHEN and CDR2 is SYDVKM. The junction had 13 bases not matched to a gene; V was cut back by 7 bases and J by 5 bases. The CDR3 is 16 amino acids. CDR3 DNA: TGTGCCAGCACCCGGGCGCGGGGGGAGGGGAACAATGAGCAGTTCTTC. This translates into CASTRARGEGNNEQFF.

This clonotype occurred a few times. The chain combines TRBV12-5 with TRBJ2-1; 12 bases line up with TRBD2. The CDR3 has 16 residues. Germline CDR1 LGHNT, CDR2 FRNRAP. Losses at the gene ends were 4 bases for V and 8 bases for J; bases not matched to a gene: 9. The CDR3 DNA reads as TGTGCTAGTGGTTCGACTGGACTAGCGGGGCCGGATGAGCAGTTCTTC. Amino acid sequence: CASGSTGLAGPDEQFF. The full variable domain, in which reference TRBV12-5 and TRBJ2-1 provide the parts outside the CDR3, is DARVTQTPRHKVTEMGQEVTMRCQPILGHNTVFWYRQTMMQGLELLAYFRNRAPLDDSGMPKDRFSAEMPDATLATLKIQPSEPRDSAVYFCASGSTGLAGPDEQFFGPGTRLTVL.

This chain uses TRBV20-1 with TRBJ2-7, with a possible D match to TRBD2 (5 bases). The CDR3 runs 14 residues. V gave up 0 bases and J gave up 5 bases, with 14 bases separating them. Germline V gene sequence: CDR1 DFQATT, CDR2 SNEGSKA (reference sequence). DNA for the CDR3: TGCAGTGCTAGAGATCGTGAGAGGGCCCACGAGCAGTACTTC. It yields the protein CSARDRERAHEQYF.

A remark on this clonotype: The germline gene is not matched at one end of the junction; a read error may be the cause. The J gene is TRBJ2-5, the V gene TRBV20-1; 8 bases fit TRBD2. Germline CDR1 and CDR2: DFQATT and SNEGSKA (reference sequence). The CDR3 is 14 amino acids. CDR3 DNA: TGCAGTGCTAGAGTCCCTCCCGGGGGGGAGACCCTGTACTTC. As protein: CSARVPPGGETLYF.

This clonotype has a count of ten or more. Here the CDR3 reads CASSEFQGLLYEQYF. CDR3 bases: TGTGCCAGCAGTGAATTCCAGGGACTTTTGTACGAGCAGTACTTC. The chain carries TRBV25-1 and TRBJ2-7, with D maybe TRBD2 (6 bases). Germline V gene data show CDR1 as MGHDK and CDR2 as SYGVNS. The CDR3 extends over 15 amino acids. With 1 base removed from V and 4 bases from J, the gap between germline ends came to 14 bases.

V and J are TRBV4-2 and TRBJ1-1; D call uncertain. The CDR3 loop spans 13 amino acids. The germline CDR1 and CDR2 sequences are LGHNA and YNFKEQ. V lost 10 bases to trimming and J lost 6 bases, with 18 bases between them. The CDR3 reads CAMSHRPLSEAFF. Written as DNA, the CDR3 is TGTGCCATGAGCCACCGGCCCCTCTCTGAAGCTTTCTTT.

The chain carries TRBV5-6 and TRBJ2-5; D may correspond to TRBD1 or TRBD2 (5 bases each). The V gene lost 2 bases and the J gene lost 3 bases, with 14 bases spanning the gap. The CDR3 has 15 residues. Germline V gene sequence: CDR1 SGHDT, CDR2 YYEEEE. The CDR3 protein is CASSFPGTAEETQYF. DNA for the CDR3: TGTGCCAGCAGCTTTCCCGGGACGGCAGAAGAGACCCAGTACTTC.

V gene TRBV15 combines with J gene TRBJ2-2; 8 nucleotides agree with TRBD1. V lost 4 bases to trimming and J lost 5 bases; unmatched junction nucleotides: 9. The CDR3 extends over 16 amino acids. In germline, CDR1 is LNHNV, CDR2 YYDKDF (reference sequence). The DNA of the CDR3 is TGTGCCACCAGCAAGGGAGAACAGGGGGAAACCGGGGAGCTGTTTTTT. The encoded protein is CATSKGEQGETGELFF.

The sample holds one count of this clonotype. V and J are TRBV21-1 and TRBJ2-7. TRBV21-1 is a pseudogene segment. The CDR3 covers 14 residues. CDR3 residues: CASSRVASSYEQYF. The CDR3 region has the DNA TGTGCCAGCAGCAGAGTCGCCAGTTCCTACGAGCAGTACTTC.

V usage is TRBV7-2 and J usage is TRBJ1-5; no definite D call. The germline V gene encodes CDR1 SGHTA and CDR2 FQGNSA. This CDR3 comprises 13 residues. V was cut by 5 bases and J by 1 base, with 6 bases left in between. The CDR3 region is CASSPISNQPQHF. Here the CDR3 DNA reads TGTGCCAGCAGCCCCATAAGCAATCAGCCCCAGCATTTT.

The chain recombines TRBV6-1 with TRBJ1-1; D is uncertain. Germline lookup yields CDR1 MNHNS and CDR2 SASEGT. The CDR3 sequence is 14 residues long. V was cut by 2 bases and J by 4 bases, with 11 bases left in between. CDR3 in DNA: TGTGCCAGCAGTGAAATGGGAATAGCCACTGAAGCTTTCTTT. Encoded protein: CASSEMGIATEAFF.

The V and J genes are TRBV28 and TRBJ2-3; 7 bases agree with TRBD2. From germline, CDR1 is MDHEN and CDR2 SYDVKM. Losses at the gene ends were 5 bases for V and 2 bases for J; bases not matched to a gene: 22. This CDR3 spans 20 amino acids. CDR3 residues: CASSKKGLADVLSITDTQYF. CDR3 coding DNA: TGTGCCAGCAGTAAAAAGGGGCTAGCGGACGTACTAAGCATCACAGATACGCAGTATTTT.

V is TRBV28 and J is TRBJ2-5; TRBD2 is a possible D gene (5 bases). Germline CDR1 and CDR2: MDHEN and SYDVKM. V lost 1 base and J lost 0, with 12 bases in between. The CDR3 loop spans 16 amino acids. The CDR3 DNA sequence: TGTGCCAGCAGTTTATCCGGAGGTCCCAACCAAGAGACCCAGTACTTC. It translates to CASSLSGGPNQETQYF.

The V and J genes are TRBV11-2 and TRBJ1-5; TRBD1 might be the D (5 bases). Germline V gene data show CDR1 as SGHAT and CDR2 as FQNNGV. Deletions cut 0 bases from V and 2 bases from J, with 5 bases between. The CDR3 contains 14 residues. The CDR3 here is CASSLDRGNQPQHF. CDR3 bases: TGTGCCAGCAGCTTAGACAGGGGCAATCAGCCCCAGCATTTT.

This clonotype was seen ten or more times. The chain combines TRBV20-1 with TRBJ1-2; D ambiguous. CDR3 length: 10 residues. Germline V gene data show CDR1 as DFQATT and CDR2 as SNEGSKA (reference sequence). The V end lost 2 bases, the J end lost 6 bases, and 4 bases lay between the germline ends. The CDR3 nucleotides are TGCAGTGCTAGACGGGATGGCTACACCTTC. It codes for CSARRDGYTF.